Each of the 30 T cell receptor beta chains below was sequenced from the same sample in a study of T cells in Graves' hyperthyroidism and ophthalmopathy. Authors of the study amplified TCR beta CDR3 regions from RNA transcripts. The HTBI primer set served for first-round RT-PCR of the TCR CDR3. Via MiXCR, TCRdb re-called the multiplex PCR reads, giving one row per CDR3 protein. The sample lists about 210,000 distinct CDR3 sequences, 15% to 20% occurring once. What was sequenced was blood. Receptors were obtained from a man in his fifties with Graves' hyperthyroidism.

This clonotype was counted many times. The V call is TRBV7-9, the J call TRBJ2-3; a weak D match, TRBD2 (6 bases). V lost 2 bases and J lost 2, with 11 bases in between. Germline assignment: CDR1 SEHNR and CDR2 FQNEAQ (reference sequence). There are 15 residues in the CDR3. The CDR3 here is CASSLMAGSTDTQYF. CDR3 sequence (DNA): TGTGCCAGCAGCTTAATGGCGGGATCCACAGATACGCAGTATTTT.

The chain links TRBV9 to TRBJ2-5; D not resolved. CDR1 SGDLS and CDR2 YYNGEE come from the germline V gene. V was clipped by 0 bases and J by 5 bases, with 5 bases between them. The CDR3 runs 12 residues. The CDR3 DNA follows: TGTGCCAGCAGCGTAGTGGGGGAGACCCAGTACTTC. It codes for CASSVVGETQYF.

This clonotype was recorded only once. CDR3 residues: CASNRGSNQPQHF. CDR3 bases: TGTGCCAGCAACCGGGGGAGCAATCAGCCCCAGCATTTT. The rearrangement joins TRBV12-3 or TRBV12-4 to TRBJ1-5; TRBD1 might be the D (5 bases). V lost 7 bases, J lost 1 base, and 8 bases lay in between. CDR3 length equals 13 residues.

In DNA form, the CDR3 reads TGTGCCAGCCCTACACGGCCCTATGGCTACACCTTC. This encodes CASPTRPYGYTF. The V and J genes are TRBV2 and TRBJ1-2; D ambiguous. Germline V lookup: CDR1 SNHLY, CDR2 FYNNEI. Trimming left V 8 bases short and J 4 bases short, with 11 bases between. The CDR3 totals 12 residues.

The sample holds many counts of this clonotype. V is TRBV20-1 and J is TRBJ2-3, with 8 bases lining up with TRBD2. The CDR3 spans 14 residues. V trimming: 0 bases; J trimming: 14 bases; junction bases outside the gene matches: 13. Germline V gene sequence: CDR1 DFQATT, CDR2 SNEGSKA (reference sequence). CDR3 in DNA: TGCAGTGCTAGAGATAGTCCAGCGGGAGTGTTTCTGTATTTT. Protein product: CSARDSPAGVFLYF.

The chain has TRBV4-3 and TRBJ2-7; 7 nucleotides match TRBD2. The V segment lost 1 base and the J segment 3 bases; nucleotides outside the gene matches: 9. CDR1 LGHNA and CDR2 YSLEER come from the germline V gene. The CDR3 is 16 amino acids. The CDR3 protein is CASSQGYRGVGYEQYF. CDR3 sequence (DNA): TGCGCCAGCAGCCAAGGGTATCGGGGGGTGGGCTACGAGCAGTACTTC.

The table lists this clonotype with a few counts. This chain connects TRBV10-3 to TRBJ1-2; D gene ambiguous. CDR3 length equals 12 residues. V lost 11 bases, J lost 7 bases, and 17 bases lay in between. Germline-derived CDR1 and CDR2 are ENHRY and SYGVKD. This CDR3 is CAATHPGSGYTF. CDR3 coding DNA: TGTGCCGCAACCCATCCGGGCTCTGGCTACACCTTC.

The chain carries TRBV4-1 and TRBJ1-5; D is undetermined. Between the trimmed V and J ends, which lost 2 bases and 1 base, there was a span of 12 bases. CDR1 and CDR2 (germline): MGHRA, YSYEKL. The CDR3 is 16 amino acids. CDR3 bases: TGCGCCAGCAGCCAATCTAAGGGTACGAGCAATCAGCCCCAGCATTTT. Encoded protein: CASSQSKGTSNQPQHF.

There are many counts of this clonotype. The chain joins TRBV12-3 or TRBV12-4 to TRBJ2-1; TRBD1 or TRBD2 may be the D gene (5 bases each). The V end was cut by 6 bases, the J end by 11 bases, with 8 bases between. This CDR3 has 10 residues. CDR3 in DNA: TGTGCCAGCAGCCGGGGCAAGCAGTTCTTC. Residues: CASSRGKQFF.

J is TRBJ2-7 and V is TRBV2, with TRBD1 matching 9 bases. Germline V gene data show CDR1 as SNHLY and CDR2 as FYNNEI. The CDR3 contains 14 residues. With 4 bases clipped from V and 4 bases from J, the junction kept 5 bases outside the gene matches. As DNA, the CDR3 is TGTGCCAGCAGTGGGGACAGGGTTCGGTACGAGCAGTACTTC. It is translated as CASSGDRVRYEQYF.

The chain uses TRBV27 and TRBJ1-5; the match to TRBD1 covers 7 bases. Germline loops: CDR1 MNHEY, CDR2 SMNVEV (reference sequence). The CDR3 has 13 residues. V dropped 6 bases and J dropped 3; count of bases not matched to a gene: 2. CDR3 in amino acids: CASRDRFNQPQHF. CDR3 DNA sequence: TGTGCCAGCAGGGACAGGTTCAATCAGCCCCAGCATTTT.

The gene calls are TRBV28 and TRBJ1-4; possible D gene TRBD1, 6 bases. Between the trimmed V and J ends, which lost 6 bases and 5 bases, there was a span of 13 bases. In germline, CDR1 is MDHEN, CDR2 SYDVKM. The CDR3 is made up of 14 amino acids. The CDR3 DNA reads TGTGCCAGCAGCTATTTAGGACAGAATGAAAAACTGTTTTTT. As protein: CASSYLGQNEKLFF.

This clonotype was found a few times. The V call is TRBV27, the J call TRBJ2-7; D is unclear. CDR3 length equals 13 residues. V lost 0 bases and J 3 bases, leaving 6 bases between the germline ends. Looked up from germline, CDR1 is MNHEY and CDR2 is SMNVEV (reference sequence). The CDR3 sequence: CASSLSRFYEQYF. The CDR3 DNA is TGTGCCAGCAGTTTATCACGGTTCTACGAGCAGTACTTC.

This clonotype was detected only a few times. The chain recombines TRBV10-3 with TRBJ2-3; D possibly corresponds to TRBD1 (6 bases). The V and J ends lost 1 base and 5 bases respectively, with 19 bases between them. Germline V gene data show CDR1 as ENHRY and CDR2 as SYGVKD. CDR3 length: 17 amino acids. CDR3 nucleotide sequence: TGTGCCATCAGTGAGTTGGGACAATCCCCGGTGGGAGATACGCAGTATTTT. Protein: CAISELGQSPVGDTQYF.

This rearrangement joins TRBV9 to TRBJ2-7; maybe TRBD1 (6 bases). Trimming removed 0 bases at V and 7 bases at J, with 14 bases between. Germline assignment: CDR1 SGDLS and CDR2 YYNGEE. This CDR3 has 14 residues. The CDR3 sequence: CASSVGTMGAEQYF. CDR3 nucleotides: TGTGCCAGCAGCGTAGGAACTATGGGGGCTGAGCAGTACTTC.

This clonotype was seen many times. The gene calls are TRBV28 and TRBJ2-1, with D possibly TRBD2 on 6 matching bases. V was clipped by 5 bases and J by 6 bases, with 17 bases between them. The germline V gene has CDR1 MDHEN and CDR2 SYDVKM. CDR3 length: 15 amino acids. The CDR3 DNA sequence: TGTGCCAGCAGTCCGGCCGGGACTGGGTCCAATGAGCAGTTCTTC. Protein sequence: CASSPAGTGSNEQFF.

There are a few counts of this clonotype. V and J are TRBV6-1 and TRBJ2-5, with 12 positions matching TRBD1. V shed 7 bases, J shed 5 bases, and the junction held 8 bases outside the gene matches. There are 15 residues in the CDR3. Germline-derived CDR1 and CDR2 are MNHNS and SASEGT. The CDR3 coding sequence is TGTGCCAGCAATGTTCGGGACAGGGGGCCGGAGACCCAGTACTTC. It specifies CASNVRDRGPETQYF.

This clonotype was counted between two and nine times. V is TRBV12-3 or TRBV12-4 and J is TRBJ1-3; D might be TRBD1 (5 bases). Trimming left V 10 bases short and J 2 bases short, with 12 bases between. The CDR3 length is 13 residues. The CDR3: CATTGPTGNTIYF. Here the CDR3 DNA reads TGTGCCACCACGGGGCCAACTGGAAACACCATATATTTT.

This clonotype came up many times. The chain joins TRBV12-5 to TRBJ2-1, with TRBD2 matching over 13 bases. The CDR3 contains 17 residues. Germline loops: CDR1 LGHNT, CDR2 FRNRAP. With V trimmed by 4 bases and J by 0 bases, 3 bases remained unmatched. CDR3 in amino acids: CASGSWTSGSSYNEQFF. CDR3 nucleotide sequence: TGTGCTAGTGGTTCGTGGACTAGCGGGAGCTCCTACAATGAGCAGTTCTTC.

V gene TRBV24-1 combines with J gene TRBJ2-1; perhaps TRBD2 as D (6 bases). Germline V CDR1 and CDR2: KGHDR, SFDVKD. Trimming removed 6 bases from V and 3 bases from J, with 11 bases in between. The CDR3 consists of 14 residues. For the CDR3, the DNA is TGTGCCACCAGTTCCGGGAGTTTCTACAATGAGCAGTTCTTC. It specifies CATSSGSFYNEQFF.

This clonotype was seen repeatedly, ten times or more. The J gene is TRBJ1-1, the V gene TRBV11-1, with D tentatively TRBD1 (5 bases). The germline V gene encodes CDR1 SGHAT and CDR2 FQDESV (reference sequence). Trimming removed 5 bases at V and 7 bases at J, with 11 bases between. The length of the CDR3 is 12 residues. The CDR3 DNA sequence: TGTGCCAGCAGCACTCAGGGCGATGAAGCTTTCTTT. Translated, it gives CASSTQGDEAFF.

This clonotype was recorded at least ten times. The gene calls are TRBV11-3 and TRBJ1-2; no definite D call. The V gene lost 8 bases and the J gene lost 7 bases, with 17 bases spanning the gap. The CDR3 is made up of 13 amino acids. CDR1 is SGHNT, CDR2 YENEEA, per germline. In DNA form, the CDR3 reads TGTGCCAGCCAAAGCCCGGGGTATGGTGGCTACACCTTC. Translating gives CASQSPGYGGYTF. The entire variable domain, with the rest obtained from reference TRBV11-3 and TRBJ1-2, is as follows: EAGVVQSPRYKIIEKKQPVAFWCNPISGHNTLYWYLQNLGQGPELLIRYENEEAVDDSQLPKDRFSAERLKGVDSTLKIQPAELGDSAVYLCASQSPGYGGYTFGSGTRLTVV.

This clonotype was detected many times. This rearrangement joins TRBV28 to TRBJ2-2, with TRBD2 as a possible D gene (5 bases). This CDR3 has 15 amino acids. Germline CDR1 and CDR2: MDHEN and SYDVKM. Deletions cut 2 bases from V and 5 bases from J, with 12 bases between. The CDR3 DNA sequence: TGTGCCAGCAGTTTACCTAGCCAAAGAACCGGGGAGCTGTTTTTT. Translating gives CASSLPSQRTGELFF. Full variable domain (rest looked up from reference TRBV28 and TRBJ2-2): DVKVTQSSRYLVKRTGEKVFLECVQDMDHENMFWYRQDPGLGLRLIYFSYDVKMKEKGDIPEGYSVSREKKERFSLILESASTNQTSMYLCASSLPSQRTGELFFGEGSRLTVL.

The chain joins TRBV20-1 to TRBJ2-7; D remains unclear. The CDR3 covers 13 residues. CDR1 DFQATT and CDR2 SNEGSKA come from the germline V gene (reference sequence). Deletions cut 4 bases from V and 2 bases from J, with 12 bases between. DNA of the CDR3: TGCAGTGCTACCCGCACCGGTACCTACGAGCAGTACTTC. Its translation is CSATRTGTYEQYF.

The rearrangement links TRBV20-1 to TRBJ2-7; 10 bases map to TRBD2. CDR1 is DFQATT, CDR2 SNEGSKA, per germline (reference sequence). This CDR3 has 15 amino acids. V lost 6 bases and J lost 3; bases outside the gene matches: 11. DNA of the CDR3: TGCAGTGCGCTACGTCGTGGGACTAGCGACTACGAGCAGTACTTC. Its protein product is CSALRRGTSDYEQYF.

Concerning this clonotype: A read error may be the cause here, since a much bigger clone is one base away. The J gene is TRBJ2-5, the V gene TRBV3-1, with unresolved D. The CDR3 has 14 amino acids. Deletions cut 0 bases from V and 13 bases from J, with 18 bases between. Germline CDR1 reads LGHDT; CDR2 reads YNNKEL (reference sequence). The CDR3 sequence is CASSQDKLPLRWYF. The CDR3 DNA reads as TGTGCCAGCAGCCAAGATAAACTTCCTCTACGGTGGTACTTC.

The chain links TRBV5-6 to TRBJ2-3; TRBD2 matches 10 bases. Unmatched junction bases numbered 3, after V lost 2 bases and J lost 0 bases. The CDR3 loop spans 16 amino acids. Germline V CDR1 and CDR2: SGHDT, YYEEEE. CDR3 in amino acids: CASSFLAGDSTDTQYF. CDR3 bases: TGTGCCAGCAGCTTTCTAGCGGGAGATAGCACAGATACGCAGTATTTT.

The sample holds a few counts of this clonotype. The chain is built from TRBV12-5 and TRBJ2-5, with D possibly TRBD1 on 6 matching bases. Germline CDR1 is LGHNT and CDR2 is FRNRAP. V was cut by 5 bases and J by 2 bases, with 12 bases left in between. The CDR3 is 14 residues long. The CDR3: CASGPPTGQETQYF. In DNA, the CDR3 is TGTGCTAGTGGTCCCCCGACAGGACAAGAGACCCAGTACTTC.

This clonotype was picked up many times. V gene TRBV7-3 combines with J gene TRBJ2-3, with D perhaps being TRBD1 or TRBD2 (6 bases each). Germline lookup yields CDR1 SGHTA and CDR2 FQGTGA. This CDR3 contains 15 residues. Deletions cut 1 base from V and 3 bases from J, with 11 bases between. The CDR3 region has the DNA TGTGCCAGCAGCTTAATGGGGGGCCGGACAGATACGCAGTATTTT. Amino acid sequence: CASSLMGGRTDTQYF.

This clonotype was counted only a few times. A junction boundary mismatches the germline segment, possibly from a read error. The V gene is TRBV6-1, the J gene TRBJ2-7; D gene unclear. From germline, CDR1 is MNHNS and CDR2 SASEGT. The CDR3 consists of 11 residues. The CDR3 DNA reads TGTGCCAGCGGTATCTCCCACGAGCAGTACTTC. Amino acid sequence: CASGISHEQYF.